This T cell receptor beta chain emerged from a study of shared clonotypes between healthy human individuals. Per germline, CDR1 LNHDA and CDR2 SQIVND (reference sequence). Trimming stripped 5 bases from V and 1 base from J, with 8 bases between. The CDR3 is made up of 13 amino acids. In the original analysis: There were no quality scores in the junction-only immunoSEQ sequences, so filtering differed. Produced via immunoSEQ multiplex PCR; TCRdb's table is partial and in-frame only. From that table come the V and J calls and clone size; the DNA was used to work out D and trimming. The table lists about 1.5 million clones, 95% to 99% of them singletons. Note on this clone: Its target is not known.

Study-wide results and caveats: Rarefaction gave evidence that sorted-subset sequencing remained incomplete despite large depth. Generally, naive subsets came out with larger estimated richness than memory subsets.

V usage is TRBV19 and J usage is TRBJ2-5; D not resolved. The TCR was taken from a young man in good health. The sample comprised naive CD4+ T cells sorted from blood. The sample's subset: CD45RA+ positively selected. The CDR3: CASSGSAQETQYF. CDR3 nucleotide sequence: TGTGCCAGTAGTGGGTCAGCCCAAGAGACCCAGTACTTC.